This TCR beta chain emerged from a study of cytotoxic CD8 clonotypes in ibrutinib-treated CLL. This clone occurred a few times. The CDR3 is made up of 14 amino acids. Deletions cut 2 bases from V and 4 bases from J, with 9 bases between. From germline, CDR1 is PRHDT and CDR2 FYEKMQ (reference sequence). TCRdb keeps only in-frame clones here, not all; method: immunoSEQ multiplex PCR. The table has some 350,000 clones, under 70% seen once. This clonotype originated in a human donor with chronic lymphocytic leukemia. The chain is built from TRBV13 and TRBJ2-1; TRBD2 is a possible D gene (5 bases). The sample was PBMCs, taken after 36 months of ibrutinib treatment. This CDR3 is CASSLRDLYNEQFF. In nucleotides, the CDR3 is TGTGCCAGCAGCTTACGGGATCTTTACAATGAGCAGTTCTTC.